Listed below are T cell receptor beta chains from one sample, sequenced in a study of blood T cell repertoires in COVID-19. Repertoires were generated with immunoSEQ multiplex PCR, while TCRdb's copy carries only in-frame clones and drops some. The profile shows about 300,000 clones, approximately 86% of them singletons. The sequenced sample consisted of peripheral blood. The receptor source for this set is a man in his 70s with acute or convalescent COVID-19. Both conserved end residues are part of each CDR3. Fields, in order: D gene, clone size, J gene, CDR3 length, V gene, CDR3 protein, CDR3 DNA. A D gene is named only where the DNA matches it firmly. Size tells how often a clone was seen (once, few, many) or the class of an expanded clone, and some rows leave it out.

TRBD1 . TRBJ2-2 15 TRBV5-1 CASSHWTGASGELFF TGCGCCAGCAGCCACTGGACAGGGGCTAGCGGGGAGCTGTTTTTT
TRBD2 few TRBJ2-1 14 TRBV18 CASSKAGADNEQFF TGTGCCAGCTCAAAAGCGGGAGCCGACAATGAGCAGTTCTTC
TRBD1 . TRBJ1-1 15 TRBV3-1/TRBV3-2 CASSRQTGGNTEAFF TGTGCCAGCAGCCGACAGACAGGGGGGAACACTGAAGCTTTCTTT
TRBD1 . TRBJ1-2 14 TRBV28 CASTSQGQGYGYTF TGTGCCAGCACCTCCCAGGGACAGGGTTATGGCTACACCTTC
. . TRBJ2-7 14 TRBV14 CASSQGLYNYEQYF TGTGCCAGCAGCCAAGGTTTATACAACTACGAGCAGTACTTC
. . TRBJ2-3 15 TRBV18 CASSRRGERVDTQYF TGTGCCAGCTCACGTCGGGGTGAGCGAGTAGATACGCAGTATTTT
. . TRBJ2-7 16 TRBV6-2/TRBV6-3 CASSYSIRGHRYEQYF TGTGCCAGCAGTTACTCGATCCGGGGACATCGCTACGAGCAGTACTTC
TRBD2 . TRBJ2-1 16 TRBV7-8 CASSLEASGGAYEQFF TGTGCCAGCAGCTTAGAGGCTAGCGGGGGGGCCTATGAGCAGTTCTTC
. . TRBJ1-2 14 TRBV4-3 CASSQATENYGYTF TGCGCCAGCAGCCAAGCGACAGAGAACTATGGCTACACCTTC
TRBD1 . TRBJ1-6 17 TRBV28 CASSSGTGSSYNSPLHF TGTGCCAGCAGTTCGGGGACAGGGAGCTCCTATAATTCACCCCTCCACTTT
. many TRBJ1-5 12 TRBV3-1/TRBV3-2 CASSQSEQPQHF TGTGCCAGCAGCCAGTCAGAACAGCCCCAGCATTTT
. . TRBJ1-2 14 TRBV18 CASSLGAQTYGYTF TGTGCCAGCTCACTTGGGGCGCAGACCTATGGCTACACCTTC
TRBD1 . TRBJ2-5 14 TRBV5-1 CASSLGGQKETQYF TGCGCCAGCAGCTTGGGGGGACAGAAGGAGACCCAGTACTTC
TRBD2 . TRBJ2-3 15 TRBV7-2 CASSFQRGGPDTQYF TGTGCCAGCAGCTTTCAGCGGGGGGGCCCAGATACGCAGTATTTT
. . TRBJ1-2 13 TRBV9 CASRRSGVPGYTF TGTGCCAGCAGAAGATCAGGGGTTCCTGGCTACACCTTC
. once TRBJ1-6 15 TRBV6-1 CASTQEGRWGSPLHF TGTGCCAGCACCCAGGAGGGTCGTTGGGGATCACCCCTCCACTTT
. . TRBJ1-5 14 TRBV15 CATSRDRLREPQHF TGTGCCACCAGCAGAGATCGCCTGCGAGAGCCCCAGCATTTT
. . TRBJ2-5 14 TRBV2 CASSQGRGGETQYF TGTGCCAGCAGTCAGGGGCGAGGAGGAGAGACCCAGTACTTC
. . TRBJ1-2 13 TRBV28 CASSLGGDYGYTF TGTGCCAGCAGTTTAGGGGGGGACTATGGCTACACCTTC
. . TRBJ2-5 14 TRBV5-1 CASSSQGEAETQYF TGCGCCAGCAGCTCGCAGGGGGAGGCAGAGACCCAGTACTTC
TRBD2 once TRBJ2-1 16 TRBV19 CASSTRLAVSYNEQFF TGTGCCAGTAGTACCCGACTAGCGGTCTCCTACAATGAGCAGTTCTTC
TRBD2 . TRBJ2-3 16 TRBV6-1 CASSVTSGGGTDTQYF TGTGCCAGCAGTGTGACTAGCGGGGGTGGGACAGATACGCAGTATTTT
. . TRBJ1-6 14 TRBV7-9 CASSQGLARSPLHF TGTGCCAGCAGCCAGGGACTAGCTAGGTCACCCCTCCACTTT
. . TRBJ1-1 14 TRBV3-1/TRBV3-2 CASSPLGANTEAFF TGTGCCAGCAGCCCTTTGGGGGCGAACACTGAAGCTTTCTTT
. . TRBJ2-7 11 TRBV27 CASSLGGKQYF TGTGCCAGCAGTTTAGGAGGAAAGCAGTACTTC
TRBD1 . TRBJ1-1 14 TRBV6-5 CASSGRQGGTEAFF TGTGCCAGCAGCGGACGACAGGGAGGAACTGAAGCTTTCTTT
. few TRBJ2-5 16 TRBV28 CASSSLSAYRGETQYF TGTGCCAGCAGTTCTCTCTCCGCCTATCGGGGGGAGACCCAGTACTTC
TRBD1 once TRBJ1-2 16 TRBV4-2 CASSQEGGQANYGYTF TGTGCCAGCAGCCAAGAAGGAGGACAGGCGAATTATGGCTACACCTTC
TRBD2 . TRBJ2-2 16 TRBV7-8 CASRGGAGSFDGELFF TGTGCCAGCCGCGGGGGAGCGGGGTCGTTCGACGGGGAGCTGTTTTTT
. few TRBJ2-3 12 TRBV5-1 CASSLVADTQYF TGCGCCAGCAGCTTGGTAGCAGATACGCAGTATTTT
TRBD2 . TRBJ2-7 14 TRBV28 CASRLDSGRDEQYF TGTGCCAGCAGACTCGACTCGGGGAGGGACGAGCAGTACTTC
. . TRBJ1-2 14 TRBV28 CASSSSGRNYGYTF TGTGCCAGCAGTTCCTCCGGGAGGAACTATGGCTACACCTTC
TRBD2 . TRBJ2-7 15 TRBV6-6 CASSDSGSSSYEQYF TGTGCCAGCAGTGATAGCGGGAGTTCGTCCTACGAGCAGTACTTC
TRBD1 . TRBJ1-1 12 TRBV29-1 CSGRQGGTEAFF TGCAGCGGACGACAGGGGGGCACTGAAGCTTTCTTT
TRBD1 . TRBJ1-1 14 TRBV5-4 CASSSQTGLTEAFF TGTGCCAGCAGCTCCCAGACAGGGTTAACTGAAGCTTTCTTT
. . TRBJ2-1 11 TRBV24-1 CATSDLYEQFF TGTGCCACCAGTGACCTCTATGAGCAGTTCTTC
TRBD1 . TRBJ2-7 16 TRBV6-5 CASSYSLRTGSLEQYF TGTGCCAGCAGTTACTCGCTGAGGACAGGGTCTCTCGAGCAGTACTTC
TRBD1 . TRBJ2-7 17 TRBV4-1 CASSQDARTGSVYEQYF TGCGCCAGCAGCCAAGATGCTCGGACAGGGTCCGTGTACGAGCAGTACTTC
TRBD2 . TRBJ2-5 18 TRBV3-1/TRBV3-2 CASSQDEASVGGVRTQYF TGTGCCAGCAGCCAAGACGAGGCTTCAGTGGGGGGGGTGCGGACCCAGTACTTC
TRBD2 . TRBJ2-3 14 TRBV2 CASSGLAGTDTQYF TGTGCCAGCAGTGGACTAGCGGGTACAGATACGCAGTATTTT
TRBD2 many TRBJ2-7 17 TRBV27 CASSTLSGGELNYEQYF TGTGCCAGCAGTACGTTGAGCGGGGGCGAACTCAACTACGAGCAGTACTTC
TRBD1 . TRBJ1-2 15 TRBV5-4 CASSAGGQGGYGYTF TGTGCCAGCAGCGCGGGGGGACAGGGAGGCTATGGCTACACCTTC
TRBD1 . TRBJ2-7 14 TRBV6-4 CASMKDRVVYEQYF TGTGCCAGCATGAAGGACAGGGTGGTCTACGAGCAGTACTTC
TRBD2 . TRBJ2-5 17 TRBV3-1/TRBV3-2 CASSHRKRGADQETQYF TGTGCCAGCAGCCATAGGAAGCGGGGGGCAGACCAAGAGACCCAGTACTTC
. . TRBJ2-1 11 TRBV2 CASRYSLEQFF TGTGCCAGCAGATATAGTCTGGAGCAGTTCTTC
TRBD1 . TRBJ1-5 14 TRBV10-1 CASRWDRGPQPQHF TGCGCCAGCAGATGGGACAGGGGACCGCAGCCCCAGCATTTT
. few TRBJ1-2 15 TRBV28 CASSFSLAGRDGYTF TGTGCCAGCAGTTTCTCACTAGCCGGCAGGGATGGCTACACCTTC
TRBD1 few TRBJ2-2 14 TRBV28 CASQLDRGFGELFF TGTGCCAGCCAATTGGACAGGGGGTTTGGGGAGCTGTTTTTT